Listed below are T cell receptor beta chains from one sample, sequenced in a study of OX40 agonist ivuxolimab in advanced cancers. Some clones are missing from TCRdb's copy, which holds only in-frame ones; the method was immunoSEQ multiplex PCR. The data contain tens of thousands of clones, around 90% of them singletons. This sample comprised CD4+ or CD8+ T cells sorted from blood, obtained in a trial of the OX40 agonist ivuxolimab. The source is an adult with an advanced solid tumor such as melanoma, head and neck, liver or kidney cancer. The CDR3 runs from the conserved cysteine through the conserved F or W. D genes are given only for firm matches. Clone size is not always given. Where it is, it says once, few, many or a class for expanded clones.

NA	TRBV2	NA	TRBJ1-5	TGTGCCAGCAGTGGGGGGACGGGGGACGTCCCAGGGCATTTT	CASSGGTGDVPGHF
NA	TRBV11-2	NA	TRBJ1-1	TGTGCCAGCAGCTTAATTGGGGGTGAAGCTTTCTTT	CASSLIGGEAFF
NA	TRBV5-1	TRBD1	TRBJ1-6	TGCGCCAGCAGCGGGGACAGGGGAAATTCACCCCTCCACTTT	CASSGDRGNSPLHF
NA	TRBV28	TRBD2	TRBJ2-1	TGTGCCAGCAGTATCCAACTAGCGGGGGGGCCCGTTGAGCAGTTCTTC	CASSIQLAGGPVEQFF
NA	TRBV1	NA	TRBJ1-2	TGCACCAGCCCCTTGTCGGGGGGGAATGGCTACACCTTC	CTSPLSGGNGYTF
NA	TRBV9	NA	TRBJ2-3	TGTGCCAGCAGCCTTCCCCCCCCGCGCACAGATACGCAGTATTTT	CASSLPPPRTDTQYF
NA	TRBV28	NA	TRBJ1-3	TGTGCCACCGAGACGACACTAGGAAACACCATATATTTT	CATETTLGNTIYF
NA	TRBV27	NA	TRBJ1-1	TGTGCCAGCAGTTTGAGGGGGGGGAACACTGAAGCTTTCTTT	CASSLRGGNTEAFF
NA	TRBV21-1	NA	TRBJ2-3	TGTGCCAGCAGCAAATCGGAGACACCCACAGATACGCAGTATTTT	CASSKSETPTDTQYF
NA	TRBV7-3	NA	TRBJ1-1	TGTGCCAGCAGCACCCTCACAGGGCTCCTCACTGAAGCTTTCTTT	CASSTLTGLLTEAFF
NA	TRBV6-5	NA	TRBJ2-1	TGTGCCAGCAGTTACTCGTTTGCGAGAAGGCACAATGAGCAGTTCTTC	CASSYSFARRHNEQFF
few	TRBV4-1	NA	TRBJ1-1	TGCGCCAGCAGCCAAGCGGGGCAGGGGACTGAAGCTTTCTTT	CASSQAGQGTEAFF
NA	TRBV5-1	NA	TRBJ2-5	TGCGCCAGCAGCCGAGGGATCTACGCGGGGGAGACCCAGTACTTC	CASSRGIYAGETQYF
NA	TRBV6-5	TRBD2	TRBJ2-7	TGTGCCAGCAGTTACGGGGCGGGGGGTAGCTACGAGCAGTACTTC	CASSYGAGGSYEQYF
few	TRBV15	TRBD2	TRBJ2-3	TGTGCCACCAGCAGAGGACGATTACTAGCGGGGACCGATACGCAGTATTTT	CATSRGRLLAGTDTQYF
NA	TRBV20-1	NA	TRBJ1-1	TGCAGTGCTATTGACGACACTGAAGCTTTCTTT	CSAIDDTEAFF
NA	TRBV7-2	TRBD1	TRBJ1-1	TGTGCCAGCAGCCCTTTCCAGGGACAGGGGGCTGAAGCTTTCTTT	CASSPFQGQGAEAFF
NA	TRBV11-3	TRBD1	TRBJ1-6	TGTGCCAGCAGCCGTACAGGGGAGACTTCACCCCTCCACTTT	CASSRTGETSPLHF
NA	TRBV7-9	NA	TRBJ1-1	TGTGCCAGCAGCGTCCAAGGGGGGAAGGGCACTGAAGCTTTCTTT	CASSVQGGKGTEAFF
NA	TRBV7-2	TRBD1	TRBJ1-6	TGTGCCAGCAGCCAGGGACAGGTCTATAATTCACCCCTCCACTTT	CASSQGQVYNSPLHF
NA	TRBV5-1	TRBD2	TRBJ2-1	TGCGCCAGCAGCTTGGGGGTAGCGGGGTCCAATGAGCAGTTCTTC	CASSLGVAGSNEQFF
NA	TRBV5-4	TRBD1	TRBJ2-7	TGTGCCAGCAGCTTGACAGGGGGTGGGTACGAGCAGTACTTC	CASSLTGGGYEQYF
NA	TRBV30	NA	TRBJ1-2	TGTGCCTGGAGTACTACCAACTATGGCTACACCTTC	CAWSTTNYGYTF
once	TRBV11-2	NA	TRBJ1-1	TGTGCCAGCAGCCCCACCCGGGGGGGGCAGTGGGTCACTGAAGCTTTCTTT	CASSPTRGGQWVTEAFF
NA	TRBV30	NA	TRBJ1-6	TGTGCCTGGACCTTTGTGGGGACCGGGACCTACCTTAATTCACCCCTCCACTTT	CAWTFVGTGTYLNSPLHF
NA	TRBV9	NA	TRBJ2-5	TGTGCCAGCAGCGTCAGGGGTGGTCATGAGACCCAGTACTTC	CASSVRGGHETQYF
NA	TRBV10-1	NA	TRBJ2-4	TGCGCCAGCAGTAGTGCGGGCCAAGGAAACATTCAGTACTTC	CASSSAGQGNIQYF
NA	TRBV7-2	NA	TRBJ1-5	TGTGCCAGCAGCTTAGTCCAGGGTAACCGTCAGCCCCAGCATTTT	CASSLVQGNRQPQHF
NA	TRBV9	NA	TRBJ2-1	TGTGCCAGCAGCCCTGGTGGGGCGGGATACAATGAGCAGTTCTTC	CASSPGGAGYNEQFF
NA	TRBV19	TRBD1	TRBJ1-3	TGTGCCAGTAGTACCAGGACAGGGGGAAACACCATATATTTT	CASSTRTGGNTIYF
NA	TRBV10-3	NA	TRBJ2-1	TGTGCCAGCCTTAGTGGTTGGGGGGCTGACTACAATGAGCAGTTCTTC	CASLSGWGADYNEQFF
NA	TRBV29-1	NA	TRBJ2-3	TGCAGCGTCGCTCCTAGCACAGATACGCAGTATTTT	CSVAPSTDTQYF
NA	TRBV9	NA	TRBJ2-5	TGTGCCAGCAGCGTGAGTCCTGCGGGGGAGACCCAGTACTTC	CASSVSPAGETQYF
NA	TRBV9	TRBD2	TRBJ2-7	TGTGCCAGCAGCGAAACTAGCGGGGCTACCTACGAGCAGTACTTC	CASSETSGATYEQYF
few	TRBV30	NA	TRBJ1-6	TGTGCCTGGGGCGGGCGGGCAAGATCCCTCCACTTT	CAWGGRARSLHF
NA	TRBV4-2	NA	TRBJ1-2	TGTGCCAGCAGCCAAGGGGGACCGCTGAGCAGCGATGGCTACACCTTC	CASSQGGPLSSDGYTF
NA	TRBV10-3	NA	TRBJ2-7	TGTGCCATCGGACGGGGAGGAGTCTCCTACGAGCAGTACTTC	CAIGRGGVSYEQYF
NA	TRBV5-1	NA	TRBJ2-7	TGCGCCAGCAGCTTCGGTCTGATATCTCCCTACGAGCAGTACTTC	CASSFGLISPYEQYF
NA	TRBV19	NA	TRBJ2-1	TGTGCCAGTAGACACCGGGGGGCTGGCAATGAGCAGTTCTTC	CASRHRGAGNEQFF
NA	TRBV6-4	TRBD2	TRBJ2-1	TGTGCCAGCAATACCCTGGAGCGGGGGGTTGAGCAGTTCTTC	CASNTLERGVEQFF
NA	TRBV7-9	TRBD2	TRBJ2-7	TGTGCCAGCAGCTCCTCTCCGGGGGGCGAGCAGTACTTC	CASSSSPGGEQYF
NA	TRBV28	NA	TRBJ1-6	TGTGCCAGCAGTTTATTCGCAGGGCGAAATAATTCACCCCTCCACTTT	CASSLFAGRNNSPLHF
NA	TRBV7-2	NA	TRBJ1-2	TGTGCCAGCAGCTTAAGGGGCTATGGCTACACCTTC	CASSLRGYGYTF
NA	TRBV2	TRBD1	TRBJ2-7	TGTGCCACAGGACAGGATCTCTCCTACGAGCAGTACTTC	CATGQDLSYEQYF
few	TRBV5-1	NA	TRBJ2-7	TGCGCCAGCAGCCGGGATCATGCCTACGAGCAGTACTTC	CASSRDHAYEQYF
NA	TRBV12-5	NA	TRBJ1-5	TGTGCTAGTGGTTTGCTCAGGGACTCTAGCAATCAGCCCCAGCATTTT	CASGLLRDSSNQPQHF
NA	TRBV6-5	NA	TRBJ1-6	TGTGCCAGCCCTCCGGCTACCCTCCACTTT	CASPPATLHF
NA	TRBV30	NA	TRBJ1-1	TGTGCCTGGGCAGGGTTAAAGGCCTGGCCTGAAGCTTTCTTT	CAWAGLKAWPEAFF
NA	TRBV6-4	NA	TRBJ1-1	TGTGCCAGCAGTGACTCGGCCTTTACGAATGCTTTCTTT	CASSDSAFTNAFF
NA	TRBV5-4	TRBD1	TRBJ2-1	TGTGCCAGCAGCTCCCCGGGACAGGGGGCCTTTGAGCAGTTCTTC	CASSSPGQGAFEQFF
NA	TRBV19	NA	TRBJ2-1	TGTGCCAGTAGTGTTCGGGACCTTTACAATGAGCAGTTCTTC	CASSVRDLYNEQFF
NA	TRBV14	NA	TRBJ2-7	TGTGCCAGCAGCCAACACCCCATGGGGTACGAGCAGTACTTC	CASSQHPMGYEQYF
once	TRBV7-2	NA	TRBJ2-3	TGTGCCAGCAGCTTAGCGGGGAACGGGAACACAGATACGCAGTATTTT	CASSLAGNGNTDTQYF
NA	TRBV25-1	TRBD1	TRBJ1-1	TGTGCCAGCAGCCAACCGGGACAGGGGTTGCGAGTGACTGAAGCTTTCTTT	CASSQPGQGLRVTEAFF
NA	TRBV6-5	NA	TRBJ1-5	TGTGCCAGCAGTCCTTACAGGGATCAGCCCCAGCATTTT	CASSPYRDQPQHF
NA	TRBV7-2	TRBD1	TRBJ2-4	TGTGCCAGCAGCTTATCTTGGGACAGGGGTACGAACATTCAGTACTTC	CASSLSWDRGTNIQYF